This T cell receptor (beta chain) was sequenced for a study of control samples from healthy donors and cancer patients. The CDR3 has 15 residues. The germline gives CDR1 SGHRS, CDR2 YFSETQ. V was shortened by 5 bases and J by 3 bases, with 17 bases between the two germline ends. Assay used: immunoSEQ multiplex PCR; TCRdb lists only in-frame clones, some missing. The profile shows fewer than 500,000 clones, around 90% of them singletons. V usage is TRBV5-1 and J usage is TRBJ2-5, with D tentatively TRBD1 (7 bases). Material: PBMCs. The source is a man aged 40-50 years with head and neck cancer. CDR3 bases: TGCGCCAGCAGAAAAGGAGGAGGGGGCGAAGAGACCCAGTACTTC. Translation: CASRKGGGGEETQYF.